This T cell receptor beta chain is from a study of T cell clones after liver transplantation. V dropped 2 bases and J dropped 5 bases, with 10 bases sitting between them. This CDR3 region has 15 residues. Per the germline V gene, CDR1 is MNHEY and CDR2 is SVGAGI. TCRdb's copy holds only in-frame clones and misses some; the assay was immunoSEQ multiplex PCR. This sample has 75,000 to 95,000 clones, with 80% to 90% found just once. The clonotype comes from a human patient who received a liver transplant. The graft donor may have contributed some T cells. This sequence joins TRBV6-5 and TRBJ2-6; D not certain. The material sequenced was CD4+ T cells from blood, taken less than 50 months after liver transplant. The CDR3 DNA sequence: TGTGCCAGCAGTTACAACCTTGGTCGGGCCAACGTCCTGACTTTC. Translated, it gives CASSYNLGRANVLTF.